The entry that follows covers one T cell receptor (beta chain) sequence. Its antigen is currently unknown. Repertoires were generated with immunoSEQ multiplex PCR, while TCRdb's copy carries only in-frame clones and drops some. The sample lists 38,000 or so clones, more than 75% occurring once. The data derive from a study of CD8 T cells in acute hepatitis C reinfection. Losses at the gene ends were 3 bases for V and 7 bases for J; bases not matched to a gene: 17. The CDR3 is 17 residues long. Germline CDR1 reads MNHNS; CDR2 reads SASEGT. Study findings and constraints: Alphabeta pairing of public clonotypes could not be determined from bulk TCRbeta data. Overrepresentation in the naive pool did not explain the preferential TRBV04 and TRBV06 usage seen in all groups.

The time point: naive CD8 control sorted from an acute-time-point sample. The chain links TRBV6-1 to TRBJ2-5; 7 bases map to TRBD2. This receptor was identified in a man aged 30-40 years with chronic hepatitis C. Sequenced material: naive CD8+ T cells from PBMCs. The CDR3 is CASSESSGTKGGGTQYF. DNA of the CDR3: TGTGCCAGCAGTGAGTCTAGCGGAACGAAAGGTGGTGGGACCCAGTACTTC.